This T cell receptor beta chain was captured by sequencing in a study of T cell repertoires in cytomegalovirus infection. Study at large: Both CMV infection and a matching HLA type were indicated by public TCR beta signatures. Study results and limitations: Using cumulative public TCR beta family frequency, the authors identified those who carried CMV together with the relevant HLA.

The CDR3 is made up of 15 amino acids. Per the germline V gene, CDR1 is SGHTA and CDR2 is FQGNSA. For this clonotype: Its specificity is unknown. This may come from a read error, since a much larger clone is one base off.

TCRdb itself ran the reads through MiXCR, one entry per CDR3 protein. The table includes approximately 630,000 distinct CDR3 sequences, approximately 24% detected once. The sequencing sample was made of CD8+ T cells from PBMCs. The origin of this receptor is a human donor in good health (CMV status not recorded). Some clones in this sample may be carry-over from other donors' samples. This rearrangement joins TRBV7-2 to TRBJ2-2; D might be TRBD2 (5 bases). CDR3 nucleotides: TGTGCCAGCAGCTTAGTCCCGGTGAACACCGGGGAGCTGGTTTTT. This encodes CASSLVPVNTGELVF.